The next 8 T cell receptor beta chains were all read from a single sample in a study of follicular helper T cells after annual influenza vaccination. Time point indicated: 2015-2016 season, 7 days after influenza vaccination. Profiled with immunoSEQ multiplex PCR; TCRdb holds only in-frame clones, not every one. The sample consists of about 1,000 clones, 86% of them appearing once. Specimen: CXCR5+ CD38- circulating T follicular helper cells from blood, collected 7 days after influenza vaccination. Sample subset: circulating Tfh, non-naive CD4+CXCR5+PD-1+ (ICOS+CD38+ or ICOS-CD38-). The receptors stem from an adult who received the influenza vaccine.

The CDR3 reads CASTSIRGTGTGELFF. Written as DNA, the CDR3 is TGTGCCAGTACCAGTATAAGGGGGACAGGCACCGGGGAGCTGTTTTTT. The gene calls are TRBV19 and TRBJ2-2; 8 positions match TRBD1. The CDR3 sequence is 16 residues long. V gave up 7 bases and J gave up 4 bases; unmatched junction bases: 11. The germline gives CDR1 LNHDA, CDR2 SQIVND (reference sequence). The whole variable domain, filled in from reference TRBV19 and TRBJ2-2, reads DGGITQSPKYLFRKEGQNVTLSCEQNLNHDAMYWYRQDPGQGLRLIYYSQIVNDFQKGDIAEGYSVSREKKESFPLTVTSAQKNPTAFYLCASTSIRGTGTGELFFGEGSRLTVL.

The chain couples TRBV18 to TRBJ1-2; D unresolved. Germline assignment: CDR1 KGHSH and CDR2 LQKENI. The CDR3 runs 15 residues. V lost 0 bases and J lost 3, with 11 bases in between. This chain's CDR3 is CASSPPLAADYGYTF. The CDR3, as DNA: TGTGCCAGCTCACCACCCTTGGCAGCGGACTATGGCTACACCTTC.

The chain links TRBV11-2 to TRBJ1-5; D is unclear. Trimming removed 1 base from V and 7 bases from J, with 14 bases in between. Per the germline V gene, CDR1 is SGHAT and CDR2 is FQNNGV. CDR3 length: 15 amino acids. The CDR3, as DNA: TGTGCCAGCAGCTTAGGACGGGGTGGGATGCAGCCCCAGCATTTT. Translated, it gives CASSLGRGGMQPQHF. The complete variable domain, with remaining parts taken from reference TRBV11-2 and TRBJ1-5, reads EAGVAQSPRYKIIEKRQSVAFWCNPISGHATLYWYQQILGQGPKLLIQFQNNGVVDDSQLPKDRFSAERLKGVDSTLKIQPAKLEDSAVYLCASSLGRGGMQPQHFGDGTRLSIL.

A few counts support this clone. This chain uses TRBV4-2 with TRBJ1-6; D unresolved. Trimming took off 0 bases at V and 11 bases at J, with 14 bases between the two ends. The germline gives CDR1 LGHNA, CDR2 YNFKEQ. The CDR3 runs 15 residues. The CDR3 DNA is TGTGCCAGCAGCCAAGATCGAAGGCCCTTCCCACCCCTCCACTTT. This encodes CASSQDRRPFPPLHF.

This clone has just a few counts. The chain uses TRBV28 and TRBJ2-7; 8 bases agree with TRBD1. The CDR3 is made up of 14 amino acids. Germline V gene lookup returns CDR1 MDHEN and CDR2 SYDVKM. Unmatched junction bases numbered 10, after V lost 6 bases and J lost 6 bases. Here the CDR3 reads CASSRDRRFSEQYF. For the CDR3, the DNA is TGTGCCAGCAGCCGGGACAGGCGATTCTCCGAGCAGTACTTC.

The chain is built from TRBV7-8 and TRBJ1-2, with 7 bases that match TRBD1. The junction had 4 bases not matched to a gene; V was cut back by 3 bases and J by 3 bases. CDR3 size: 14 residues. Germline values: CDR1 SGHVS, CDR2 FQNEAQ. CDR3 DNA: TGTGCCAGCAGCTTCAGGGGGGGAGACTATGGCTACACCTTC. This sequence encodes CASSFRGGDYGYTF.

Only a few counts were recorded for this clone. The rearrangement links TRBV7-8 to TRBJ1-2; 7 bases fit TRBD1. Trimming removed 5 bases from V and 11 bases from J; junction bases left unmatched: 8. The CDR3 sequence is 12 residues long. Germline CDR1 and CDR2: SGHVS and FQNEAQ. For the CDR3, the DNA is TGTGCCAGCAGCCTCGACAGGGTGCGATACACCTTC. This translates into CASSLDRVRYTF.

The table lists this clone with a few counts. The rearrangement links TRBV6-5 to TRBJ1-5, with 9 bases aligning to TRBD1. Germline V lookup: CDR1 MNHEY, CDR2 SVGAGI. The CDR3 has 15 residues. V shed 5 bases, J shed 5 bases, and the junction held 7 bases outside the gene matches. CDR3 residues: CASSPDRGADQPQHF. CDR3 bases: TGTGCCAGCAGTCCCGACAGGGGGGCCGATCAGCCCCAGCATTTT.